Following are 25 T cell receptor beta chains from one sample sequenced in a study of blood T cell repertoires in COVID-19. Assay used: immunoSEQ multiplex PCR; TCRdb lists only in-frame clones, some missing. The sample lists 450,000 or so clones; around 90% were seen once. The sample comprised peripheral blood. The receptors stem from a man between 18 and 35 years old with COVID-19, enrolled during active disease.

The chain uses TRBV20-1 and TRBJ1-1; D unclear. The CDR3 covers 14 residues. Germline assignment: CDR1 DFQATT and CDR2 SNEGSKA (reference sequence). Trimming took off 3 bases at V and 0 bases at J, with 11 bases between the two ends. The CDR3 is CSASEGFMNTEAFF. In nucleotides, the CDR3 is TGCAGTGCTAGTGAGGGCTTCATGAACACTGAAGCTTTCTTT.

Turning to this clone: The same CDR3 is also encoded by other DNA sequences in this sample. The rearrangement joins TRBV4-1 to TRBJ2-7; 9 bases line up with TRBD2. J gave up 4 bases and V 2 bases, and 6 bases lay outside the gene matches. CDR3 size: 15 residues. Germline-derived CDR1 and CDR2 are MGHRA and YSYEKL. The CDR3 DNA follows: TGCGCCAGCAGCCAAATAGCGGGAGAGTCTTACGAGCAGTACTTC. As protein: CASSQIAGESYEQYF.

This sequence joins TRBV12-3 or TRBV12-4 and TRBJ1-2, with D perhaps TRBD1 (6 bases). With 6 bases removed from V and 10 bases from J, the gap between germline ends came to 12 bases. The CDR3 is 11 residues long. The CDR3, as DNA: TGTGCCAGCAGAGAGCAGGGGCCCTACACCTTC. Translated, it gives CASREQGPYTF.

The J gene is TRBJ2-3, the V gene TRBV3-1 (or the pseudogene TRBV3-2), with 11 bases fitting TRBD2. Trimming cost V 4 bases and J 3 bases; bases outside gene matches: 9. The CDR3 is 17 residues long. The germline V gene encodes CDR1 LGHDT and CDR2 YNNKEL (reference sequence). CDR3 sequence (DNA): TGTGCCAGCAGCCCCCTTACGGCTAGCGGGGGGACAGATACGCAGTATTTT. This gives the protein CASSPLTASGGTDTQYF.

The chain uses TRBV7-6 and TRBJ2-7; TRBD1 is a possible D gene (7 bases). V lost 3 bases, J lost 0 bases, and 12 bases lay in between. Germline V gene sequence: CDR1 SGHVS, CDR2 FNYEAQ. The CDR3 contains 15 residues. CDR3 in amino acids: CASSLSQGGSYEQYF. The CDR3 DNA follows: TGTGCCAGCAGCTTGAGTCAGGGGGGCTCCTACGAGCAGTACTTC.

The rearrangement links TRBV27 to TRBJ1-1; D is possibly TRBD1 (5 bases). The CDR3 contains 13 residues. V gave up 3 bases and J gave up 4 bases, with 9 bases separating them. In germline, CDR1 is MNHEY, CDR2 SMNVEV (reference sequence). The CDR3 sequence is CASSFQGGTEAFF. The CDR3 DNA sequence: TGTGCCAGCAGTTTTCAGGGTGGCACTGAAGCTTTCTTT.

The V gene is TRBV5-1, the J gene TRBJ2-7; D may be TRBD1 (6 bases). The CDR3 contains 13 residues. Germline V gene data show CDR1 as SGHRS and CDR2 as YFSETQ. The V end lost 4 bases, the J end lost 4 bases, and 12 bases lay between the germline ends. CDR3: CASSRGQNYEQYF. Written as DNA, the CDR3 is TGCGCCAGCAGCCGAGGACAGAATTACGAGCAGTACTTC.

This chain joins TRBV7-3 and TRBJ2-3; no reliable D call. This CDR3 contains 13 residues. The V end was cut by 2 bases, the J end by 6 bases, with 9 bases between. CDR1 and CDR2 (germline): SGHTA, FQGTGA. CDR3: CASSLSNSDTQYF. CDR3 sequence (DNA): TGTGCCAGCAGCTTATCCAACTCGGATACGCAGTATTTT.

The genes are TRBV3-1 (or the pseudogene TRBV3-2) and TRBJ2-3; 9 nucleotides agree with TRBD2. Germline-derived CDR1 and CDR2 are LGHDT and YNNKEL (reference sequence). V shed 4 bases and J 0 bases; nucleotides not matched to a gene: 2. This CDR3 is 15 amino acids long. CDR3 sequence reads: CASSLSGGSTDTQYF. CDR3 coding DNA: TGTGCCAGCAGCCTGAGCGGGGGGAGCACAGATACGCAGTATTTT.

The rearrangement joins TRBV4-1 to TRBJ2-4, with 8 bases lining up with TRBD1. CDR1 MGHRA and CDR2 YSYEKL come from the germline V gene. The CDR3 totals 13 residues. The V gene end was trimmed by 7 bases and the J gene end by 6 bases; junction bases not matched to a gene: 5. As DNA, the CDR3 is TGCGCCAGCATGCCCACAGGGGGAAACATTCAGTACTTC. It specifies CASMPTGGNIQYF.

This chain uses TRBV6-5 with TRBJ1-4; 7 positions agree with TRBD1. CDR1 and CDR2 from the germline V gene are MNHEY and SVGAGI. CDR3 length equals 14 residues. With 6 bases clipped from V and 1 base from J, the junction kept 2 bases outside the gene matches. CDR3: CASRDRVTNEKLFF. The CDR3 bases are TGTGCCAGCAGAGACAGGGTAACTAATGAAAAACTGTTTTTT.

This rearrangement joins TRBV6-5 to TRBJ1-2, with D possibly being TRBD1 (5 bases). V lost 1 base, J lost 4 bases, and 13 bases lay in between. Germline V gene lookup returns CDR1 MNHEY and CDR2 SVGAGI. This CDR3 region has 15 residues. DNA for the CDR3: TGTGCCAGCAGTTACTTACCGACAGTACCCTATGGCTACACCTTC. Encoded protein: CASSYLPTVPYGYTF.

The CDR3 region is CASSFAGGTADTQYF. For the CDR3, the DNA is TGTGCCAGCAGCTTTGCGGGGGGCACGGCAGATACGCAGTATTTT. The chain employs TRBV5-4 and TRBJ2-3; 8 bases are a match to TRBD2. The germline V gene has CDR1 SGHNT and CDR2 YYREEE (reference sequence). The V gene end was trimmed by 2 bases and the J gene end by 4 bases; junction bases not matched to a gene: 6. The CDR3 is made up of 15 amino acids. Combining the CDR3 with reference TRBV5-4 and TRBJ2-3 gives the whole variable domain ETGVTQSPTHLIKTRGQQVTLRCSSQSGHNTVSWYQQALGQGPQFIFQYYREEENGRGNFPPRFSGLQFPNYSSELNVNALELDDSALYLCASSFAGGTADTQYFGPGTRLTVL.

V and J are TRBV6-5 and TRBJ1-3, with 7 bases identical to TRBD1. The length of the CDR3 is 15 residues. Germline V gene lookup returns CDR1 MNHEY and CDR2 SVGAGI. V was pared by 5 bases and J by 0 bases, with 4 bases of the junction left unmatched. CDR3 residues: CASSKDRYSGNTIYF. The DNA for the CDR3 is TGTGCCAGCAGTAAGGACAGGTACTCTGGAAACACCATATATTTT.

A few counts support this clone. The rearrangement joins TRBV7-6 to TRBJ2-2, with TRBD1 identical over 7 bases. V dropped 6 bases and J dropped 5; count of bases not matched to a gene: 3. The CDR3 is made up of 13 amino acids. Germline V gives CDR1 SGHVS, CDR2 FNYEAQ. CDR3 nucleotides: TGTGCCAGCAGGCAGGGGGTTACCGGGGAGCTGTTTTTT. This encodes CASRQGVTGELFF.

The chain recombines TRBV2 with TRBJ2-7; D gene unclear. Trimming pared 7 bases from V and 3 bases from J, leaving 16 bases between. The germline V gene has CDR1 SNHLY and CDR2 FYNNEI. The CDR3 covers 14 residues. Here the CDR3 DNA reads TGTGCCAGCAAGGTTTCTGGGCTAAACTACGAGCAGTACTTC. The encoded protein is CASKVSGLNYEQYF. The whole variable domain, remainder taken from reference TRBV2 and TRBJ2-7, is EPEVTQTPSHQVTQMGQEVILRCVPISNHLYFYWYRQILGQKVEFLVSFYNNEISEKSEIFDDQFSVERPDGSNFTLKIRSTKLEDSAMYFCASKVSGLNYEQYFGPGTRLTVT.

The V gene is TRBV10-3, the J gene TRBJ1-5, with a weak D call TRBD1 (5 bases). Germline CDR1 and CDR2: ENHRY and SYGVKD. The CDR3 spans 13 residues. Trimming removed 8 bases from V and 5 bases from J, with 13 bases in between. CDR3 sequence (DNA): TGTGCCATCGGAGCAGGGCAGGATCAGCCCCAGCATTTT. This translates into CAIGAGQDQPQHF.

The chain combines TRBV10-3 with TRBJ2-5, with 9 bases aligning to TRBD2. Trimming at V came to 2 bases and at J to 5 bases, leaving 6 bases not matched to a gene. Germline CDR1 ENHRY, CDR2 SYGVKD. The CDR3 loop spans 15 amino acids. In nucleotides, the CDR3 is TGTGCCATCAGTGAGGGGGCGGGGGGGCTCGAGACCCAGTACTTC. It is translated as CAISEGAGGLETQYF.

Comments on this clone: In the same sample, other DNA sequences code for this CDR3. The chain carries TRBV5-1 and TRBJ1-5; maybe TRBD1 (5 bases). Germline V gene lookup returns CDR1 SGHRS and CDR2 YFSETQ. V was pared by 4 bases and J by 0 bases, with 11 bases between. This CDR3 region has 15 residues. In DNA, the CDR3 is TGCGCCAGCAGCCCGGGACTGTATAGCAATCAGCCCCAGCATTTT. This gives the protein CASSPGLYSNQPQHF.

The V gene is TRBV2, the J gene TRBJ2-3; 10 bases fit TRBD2. In germline, CDR1 is SNHLY, CDR2 FYNNEI. The CDR3 is 15 amino acids. The trim removed 4 bases at V and 4 bases at J, leaving 5 bases unmatched. The CDR3 DNA sequence: TGTGCCAGCAGTGGGGCTAGCGGGAGTTCAGATACGCAGTATTTT. Encoded protein: CASSGASGSSDTQYF.

The V gene is TRBV9, the J gene TRBJ2-7, with TRBD2 identical over 7 bases. J gave up 6 bases and V 6 bases, and 9 bases lay outside the gene matches. Germline CDR1 reads SGDLS; CDR2 reads YYNGEE. The CDR3 runs 13 residues. In DNA, the CDR3 is TGTGCCAGCACTTTCGGACTAGTTGGCGAGCAGTACTTC. Translated: CASTFGLVGEQYF.

The V and J genes are TRBV28 and TRBJ1-3, with D possibly being TRBD1 (6 bases). The germline V gene has CDR1 MDHEN and CDR2 SYDVKM. CDR3 length: 16 amino acids. With 0 bases removed from V and 0 bases from J, the gap between germline ends came to 9 bases. The chain's CDR3 is CASSLWGQFSGNTIYF. CDR3 bases: TGTGCCAGCAGTTTATGGGGACAATTCTCTGGAAACACCATATATTTT.

CDR3 region: CASSVGLAYEQYF. The CDR3 DNA reads TGTGCCAGCAGCGTGGGACTAGCCTACGAGCAGTACTTC. The chain is built from TRBV7-9 and TRBJ2-7; 8 bases agree with TRBD2. This CDR3 is built from 13 residues. J gave up 2 bases and V 5 bases, and 2 bases lay outside the gene matches. The germline V gene encodes CDR1 SEHNR and CDR2 FQNEAQ (reference sequence).

The chain joins TRBV5-6 to TRBJ2-1; 7 bases line up with TRBD2. This CDR3 has 14 residues. Germline CDR1 reads SGHDT; CDR2 reads YYEEEE. Trimming removed 4 bases from V and 4 bases from J; junction bases left unmatched: 5. DNA of the CDR3: TGTGCCAGCAGCGACTGGACTAGTTACAATGAGCAGTTCTTC. Translation gives CASSDWTSYNEQFF.

This clone was recorded once. The gene calls are TRBV7-8 and TRBJ2-1; D is perhaps TRBD2 (6 bases). The CDR3 consists of 12 residues. Trimming cost V 3 bases and J 7 bases, with 7 bases left between them. Germline CDR1 is SGHVS and CDR2 is FQNEAQ. CDR3 DNA sequence: TGTGCCAGCAGCTTTAGCGGTAATGAGCAGTTCTTC. Protein: CASSFSGNEQFF.